This TCR beta chain was profiled in a study of CD8 T cells in Susac syndrome. RNA in amounts of roughly 0.5 to 1 ug was reverse transcribed with random hexamers. Via MiXCR, TCRdb re-called the immunoSEQ multiplex PCR reads, giving one row per CDR3 protein. The sample carries roughly 200,000 distinct CDR3 sequences, under 95% recorded once. Specimen: CD4+ T cells from PBMCs. This clonotype originated in a human donor with Susac syndrome.

CDR3 DNA sequence: TGTGCCAGCAGTTGGGCCCTGAACACTGAAGCTTTCTTT. Translation gives CASSWALNTEAFF. The chain combines TRBV6-5 with TRBJ1-1, with D hard to call. The CDR3 is 13 residues long. V dropped 4 bases and J dropped 0 bases, with 6 bases sitting between them. Germline V CDR1 and CDR2: MNHEY, SVGAGI.